This T cell receptor (beta chain) was found in a study of blood T cell repertoires in COVID-19. For the study at large: Both acute and convalescent COVID-19 samples were obtained from the United States, Italy and Spain. PBMCs, B-cell-depleted T cells, or T cells were the source of the cDNA or gDNA that made up the material.

In the original analysis: Amplified reference gene primers provided the basis for estimating nucleated cell counts. Measured with immunoSEQ multiplex PCR; TCRdb has only the in-frame clones, and not every one. D and trimming were read from the DNA, whereas the V and J calls and clone size are those reported in that table. The sample has more than 150,000 clones; about 86% are singletons. The CDR3 length is 12 residues. Per germline, CDR1 SNHLY and CDR2 FYNNEI. V was pared by 8 bases and J by 7 bases, with 14 bases between. Sample: peripheral blood. This clonotype originated in a man aged 50-59 years with active or convalescent COVID-19. J is TRBJ2-5 and V is TRBV2, with no clear D. Here the CDR3 DNA reads TGTGCCAGCGGTTTAGTTGTCGGGACCCAGTACTTC. Translated: CASGLVVGTQYF.